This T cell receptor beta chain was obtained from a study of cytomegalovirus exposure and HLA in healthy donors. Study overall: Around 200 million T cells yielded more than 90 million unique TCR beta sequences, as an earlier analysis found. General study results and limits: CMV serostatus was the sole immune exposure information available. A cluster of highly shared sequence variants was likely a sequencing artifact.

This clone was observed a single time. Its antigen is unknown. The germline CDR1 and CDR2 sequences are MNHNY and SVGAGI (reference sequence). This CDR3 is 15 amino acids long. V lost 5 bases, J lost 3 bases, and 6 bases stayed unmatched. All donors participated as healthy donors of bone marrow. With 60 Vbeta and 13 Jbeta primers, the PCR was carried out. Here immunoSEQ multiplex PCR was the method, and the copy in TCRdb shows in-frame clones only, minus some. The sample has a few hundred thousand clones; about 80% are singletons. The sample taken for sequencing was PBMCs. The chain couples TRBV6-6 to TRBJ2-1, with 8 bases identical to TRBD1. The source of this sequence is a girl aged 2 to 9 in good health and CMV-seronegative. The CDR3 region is CASSLRQGHYNEQFF. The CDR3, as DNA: TGTGCCAGCAGTCTCCGACAGGGGCACTACAATGAGCAGTTCTTC.